This T cell receptor (beta chain) was identified during a study of Ad26.COV2.S vaccination and SARS-CoV-2 variants. Study results and limitations: Breadth of non-spike TCRs did not differ between vaccinees and placebo recipients.

A remark on this clone: Antigen: not known.

Germline CDR1 reads ENHRY; CDR2 reads SYGVKD. Trimming shortened V by 6 bases and J by 0 bases, and 15 bases separated the two germline ends. The CDR3 sequence is 16 residues long. Profiling relied on immunoSEQ multiplex PCR, and the TCRdb table lists in-frame clones only, not all of them. The sample holds about 350,000 clones, roughly 91% seen once. Treatment indicated: about 20 received Ad26.COV2.S at low or high dose, single or two shots; 5 received placebo; per-sample allocation not given. Samples came from day 63 after the first vaccine or placebo injection. Sample: peripheral blood, taken in a trial of Ad26.COV2.S vaccine versus placebo. The chain uses TRBV10-3 and TRBJ1-3; D not resolved. This clonotype was sampled from a person aged 18-60 years who received the Ad26.COV2.S COVID-19 vaccine or a placebo. CDR3: CAISVYAPSSGNTIYF. Here the CDR3 DNA reads TGTGCCATCAGCGTCTATGCGCCGAGCTCTGGAAACACCATATATTTT.